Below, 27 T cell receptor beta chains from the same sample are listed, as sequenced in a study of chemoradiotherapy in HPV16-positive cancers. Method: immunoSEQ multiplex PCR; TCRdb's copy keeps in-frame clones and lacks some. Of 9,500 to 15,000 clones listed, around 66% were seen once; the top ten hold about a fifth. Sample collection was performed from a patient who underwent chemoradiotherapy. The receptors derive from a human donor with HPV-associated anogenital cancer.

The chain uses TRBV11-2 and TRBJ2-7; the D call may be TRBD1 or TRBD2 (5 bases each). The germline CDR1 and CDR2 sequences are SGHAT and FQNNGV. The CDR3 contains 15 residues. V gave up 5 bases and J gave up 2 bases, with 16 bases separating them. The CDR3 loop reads CASSPPGPGTYEQYF. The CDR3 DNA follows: TGTGCCAGCAGCCCTCCGGGGCCGGGCACCTACGAGCAGTACTTC.

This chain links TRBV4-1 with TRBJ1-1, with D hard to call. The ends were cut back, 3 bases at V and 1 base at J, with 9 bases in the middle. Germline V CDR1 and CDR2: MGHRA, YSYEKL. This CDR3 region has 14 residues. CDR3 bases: TGCGCCAGCAGCCACCCCACTCGGAACACTGAAGCTTTCTTT. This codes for CASSHPTRNTEAFF.

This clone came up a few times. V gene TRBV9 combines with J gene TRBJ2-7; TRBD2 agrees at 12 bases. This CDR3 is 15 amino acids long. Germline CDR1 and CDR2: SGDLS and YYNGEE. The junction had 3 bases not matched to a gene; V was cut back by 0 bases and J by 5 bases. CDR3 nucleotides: TGTGCCAGCAGCGTAGGTCTAGCGGGGGGGAACGAGCAGTACTTC. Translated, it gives CASSVGLAGGNEQYF. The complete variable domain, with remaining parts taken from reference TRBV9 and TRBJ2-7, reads DSGVTQTPKHLITATGQRVTLRCSPRSGDLSVYWYQQSLDQGLQFLIQYYNGEERAKGNILERFSAQQFPDLHSELNLSSLELGDSALYFCASSVGLAGGNEQYFGPGTRLTVT.

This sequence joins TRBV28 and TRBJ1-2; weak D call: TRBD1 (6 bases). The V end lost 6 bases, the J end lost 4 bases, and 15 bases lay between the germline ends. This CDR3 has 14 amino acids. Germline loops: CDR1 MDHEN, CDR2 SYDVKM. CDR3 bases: TGTGCCAGCAGCCGCACTCGGACAGTCTATGGCTACACCTTC. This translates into CASSRTRTVYGYTF.

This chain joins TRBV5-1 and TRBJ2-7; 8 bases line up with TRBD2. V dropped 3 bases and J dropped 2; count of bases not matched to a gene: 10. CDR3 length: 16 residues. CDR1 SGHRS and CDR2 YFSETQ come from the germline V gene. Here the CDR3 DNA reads TGCGCCAGCAGCTCAGGTGGTAGCGGGGTTACCTACGAGCAGTACTTC. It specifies CASSSGGSGVTYEQYF.

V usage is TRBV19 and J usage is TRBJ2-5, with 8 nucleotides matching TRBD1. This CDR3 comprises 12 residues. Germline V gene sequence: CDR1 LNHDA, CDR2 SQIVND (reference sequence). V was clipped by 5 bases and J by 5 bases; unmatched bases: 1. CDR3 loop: CASSRTGETQYF. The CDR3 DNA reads TGTGCCAGTAGTCGGACAGGGGAGACCCAGTACTTC.

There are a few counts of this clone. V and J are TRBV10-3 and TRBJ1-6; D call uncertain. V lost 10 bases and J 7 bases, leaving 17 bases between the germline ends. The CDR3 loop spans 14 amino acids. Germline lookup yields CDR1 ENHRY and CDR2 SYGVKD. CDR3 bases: TGTGCCACCAGACAAGGCCTCGGGAATTCACCCCTCCACTTT. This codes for CATRQGLGNSPLHF.

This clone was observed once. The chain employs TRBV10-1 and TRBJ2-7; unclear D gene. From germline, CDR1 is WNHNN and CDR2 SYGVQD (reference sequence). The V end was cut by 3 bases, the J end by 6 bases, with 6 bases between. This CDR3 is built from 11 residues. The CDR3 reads CASSDGIEQYF. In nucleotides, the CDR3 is TGCGCCAGCAGTGATGGAATCGAGCAGTACTTC.

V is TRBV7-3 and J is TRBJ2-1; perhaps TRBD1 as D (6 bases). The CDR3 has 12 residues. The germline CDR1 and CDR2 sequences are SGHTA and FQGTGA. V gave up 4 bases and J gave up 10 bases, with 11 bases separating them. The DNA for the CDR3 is TGTGCCAGCAGCTCGGCAGGGGACGAGCAGTTCTTC. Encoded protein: CASSSAGDEQFF.

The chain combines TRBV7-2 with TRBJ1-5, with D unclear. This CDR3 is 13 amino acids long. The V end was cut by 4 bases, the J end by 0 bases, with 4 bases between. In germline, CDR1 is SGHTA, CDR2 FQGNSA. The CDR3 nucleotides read TGTGCCAGCAGCTATGATAGCAATCAGCCCCAGCATTTT. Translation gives CASSYDSNQPQHF.

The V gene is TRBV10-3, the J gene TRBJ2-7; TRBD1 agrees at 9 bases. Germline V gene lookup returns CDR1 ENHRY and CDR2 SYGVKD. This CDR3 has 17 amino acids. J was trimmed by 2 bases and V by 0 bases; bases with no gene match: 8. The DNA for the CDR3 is TGTGCCATCAGTGAGTCGGCTCGACAGGGGGTACCCTACGAGCAGTACTTC. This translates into CAISESARQGVPYEQYF.

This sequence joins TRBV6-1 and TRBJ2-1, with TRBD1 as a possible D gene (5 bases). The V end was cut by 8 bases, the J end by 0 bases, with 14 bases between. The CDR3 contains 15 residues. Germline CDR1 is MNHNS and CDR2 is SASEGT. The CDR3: CASRQGAYSYNEQFF. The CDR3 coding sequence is TGTGCCAGCCGCCAGGGCGCGTACTCCTACAATGAGCAGTTCTTC.

The CDR3, as DNA: TGTGCCAGCAGCGTAAAGATCGGGAGGGCTCAAGGGGAGACCCAGTACTTC. Translation gives CASSVKIGRAQGETQYF. The chain links TRBV9 to TRBJ2-5; 8 nucleotides agree with TRBD2. Trimming took 1 base from V and 5 from J; bases not matched to a gene: 13. The germline CDR1 and CDR2 sequences are SGDLS and YYNGEE. This CDR3 region has 17 residues.

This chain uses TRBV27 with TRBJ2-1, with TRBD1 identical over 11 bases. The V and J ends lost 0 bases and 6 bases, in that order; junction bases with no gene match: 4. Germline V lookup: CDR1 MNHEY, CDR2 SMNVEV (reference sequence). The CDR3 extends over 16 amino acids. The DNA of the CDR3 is TGTGCCAGCAGTTTATCGGGGACAGGGGGTTTCAATGAGCAGTTCTTC. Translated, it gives CASSLSGTGGFNEQFF.

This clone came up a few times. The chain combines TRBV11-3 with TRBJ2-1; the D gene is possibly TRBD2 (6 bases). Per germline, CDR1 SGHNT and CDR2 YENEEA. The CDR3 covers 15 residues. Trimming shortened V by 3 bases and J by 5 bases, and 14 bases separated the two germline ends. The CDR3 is CASSFDGGNNNEQFF. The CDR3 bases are TGTGCCAGCAGCTTCGACGGGGGTAATAACAATGAGCAGTTCTTC.

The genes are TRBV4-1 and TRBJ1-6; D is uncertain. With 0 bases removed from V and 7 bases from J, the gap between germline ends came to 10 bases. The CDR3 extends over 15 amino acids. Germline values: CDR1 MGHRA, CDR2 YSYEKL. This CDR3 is CASSQDRTENSPLHF. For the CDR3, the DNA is TGCGCCAGCAGCCAAGACCGGACGGAAAATTCACCCCTCCACTTT.

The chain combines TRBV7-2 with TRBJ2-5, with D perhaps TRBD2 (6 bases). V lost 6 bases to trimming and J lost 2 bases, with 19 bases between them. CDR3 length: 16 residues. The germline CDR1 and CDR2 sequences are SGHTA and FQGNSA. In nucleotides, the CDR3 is TGTGCCAGCAGGGAGGGGACCGCAACGTTACAAGAGACCCAGTACTTC. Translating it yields CASREGTATLQETQYF.

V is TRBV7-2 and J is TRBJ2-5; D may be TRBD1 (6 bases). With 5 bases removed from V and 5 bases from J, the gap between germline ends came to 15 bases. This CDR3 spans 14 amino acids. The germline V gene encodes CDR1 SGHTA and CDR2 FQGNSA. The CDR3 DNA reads TGTGCCAGCAGCGTTGACAGGACGAGGGAGACCCAGTACTTC. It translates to CASSVDRTRETQYF.

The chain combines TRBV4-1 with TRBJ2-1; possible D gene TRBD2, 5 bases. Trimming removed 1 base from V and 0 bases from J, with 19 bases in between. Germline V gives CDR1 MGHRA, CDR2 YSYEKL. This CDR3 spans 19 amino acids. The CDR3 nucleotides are TGCGCCAGCAGCCAAGCTCTGGGGTGGACTTTCGGCTCCTACAATGAGCAGTTCTTC. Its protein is CASSQALGWTFGSYNEQFF.

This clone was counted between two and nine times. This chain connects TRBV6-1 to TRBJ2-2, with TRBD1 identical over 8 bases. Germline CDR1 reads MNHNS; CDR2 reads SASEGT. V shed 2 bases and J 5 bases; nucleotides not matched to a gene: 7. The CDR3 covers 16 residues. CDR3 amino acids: CASSEYDRGNTGELFF. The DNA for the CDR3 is TGTGCCAGCAGTGAATACGACAGGGGAAATACCGGGGAGCTGTTTTTT.

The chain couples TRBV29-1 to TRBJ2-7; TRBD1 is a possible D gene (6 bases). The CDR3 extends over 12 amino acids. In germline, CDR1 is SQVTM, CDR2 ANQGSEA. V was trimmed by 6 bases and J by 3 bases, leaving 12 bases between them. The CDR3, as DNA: TGCAGCGTCGACCTGACAGGCTACGAGCAGTACTTC. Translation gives CSVDLTGYEQYF.

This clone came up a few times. The CDR3 spells CASRRTLEGAFF. The CDR3 region has the DNA TGTGCCAGCAGGAGGACATTAGAAGGAGCTTTCTTT. V usage is TRBV2 and J usage is TRBJ1-1; D is perhaps TRBD1 (5 bases). This CDR3 has 12 amino acids. Germline V gene data show CDR1 as SNHLY and CDR2 as FYNNEI. V was cut by 6 bases and J by 10 bases, with 15 bases left in between.

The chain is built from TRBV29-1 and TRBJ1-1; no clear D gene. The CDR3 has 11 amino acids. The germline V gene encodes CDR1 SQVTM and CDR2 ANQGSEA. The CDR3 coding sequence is TGCAGTTCTAGAAGGAACACTGAAGCTTTCTTT. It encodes CSSRRNTEAFF. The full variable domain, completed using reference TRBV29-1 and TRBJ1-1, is SAVISQKPSRDICQRGTSLTIQCQVDSQVTMMFWYRQQPGQSLTLIATANQGSEATYESGFVIDKFPISRPNLTFSTLTVSNMSPEDSSIYLCSSRRNTEAFFGQGTRLTVV.

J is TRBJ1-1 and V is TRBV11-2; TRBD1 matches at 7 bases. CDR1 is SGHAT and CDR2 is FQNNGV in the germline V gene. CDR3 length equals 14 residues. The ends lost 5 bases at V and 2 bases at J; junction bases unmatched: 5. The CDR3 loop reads CASSLTGLNTEAFF. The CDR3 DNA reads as TGTGCCAGCAGCCTGACAGGGCTTAACACTGAAGCTTTCTTT.

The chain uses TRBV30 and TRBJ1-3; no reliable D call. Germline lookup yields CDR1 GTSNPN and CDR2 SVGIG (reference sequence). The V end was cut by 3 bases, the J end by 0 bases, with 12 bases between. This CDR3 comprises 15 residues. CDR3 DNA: TGTGCCTGGAGAAAACGGGCTCTCTCTGGAAACACCATATATTTT. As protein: CAWRKRALSGNTIYF.

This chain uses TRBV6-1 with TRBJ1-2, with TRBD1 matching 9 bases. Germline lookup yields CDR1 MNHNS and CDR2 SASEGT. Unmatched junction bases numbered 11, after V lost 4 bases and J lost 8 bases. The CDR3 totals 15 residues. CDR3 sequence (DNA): TGTGCCAGCAGTGCCGGGACAGGGTTGGTAGGGGGCTACACCTTC. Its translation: CASSAGTGLVGGYTF.

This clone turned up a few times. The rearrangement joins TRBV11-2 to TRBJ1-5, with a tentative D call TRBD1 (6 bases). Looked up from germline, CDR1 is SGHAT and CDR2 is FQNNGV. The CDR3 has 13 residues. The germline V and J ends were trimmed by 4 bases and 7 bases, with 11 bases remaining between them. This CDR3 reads CASSYDRFQPQHF. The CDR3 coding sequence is TGTGCCAGCAGCTACGACAGGTTCCAGCCCCAGCATTTT.